Presented here are 22 T cell receptor beta chains from one specimen sequenced in a study of cytomegalovirus exposure and HLA in healthy donors. A multiplex PCR was run with 60 Vbeta primers and 13 Jbeta primers. Sequencing was performed with immunoSEQ multiplex PCR; in TCRdb, only in-frame clones are kept and a portion is missing. The sample shows more than 95,000 clones, around 61% of them seen only once. The sequenced sample consisted of PBMCs. The receptor source for this set is a woman aged 50 to 60 in good health and CMV-seronegative.

The V gene is TRBV18, the J gene TRBJ1-1, with TRBD1 as a possible D gene (6 bases). V lost 6 bases and J 0 bases, leaving 14 bases between the germline ends. This CDR3 spans 15 amino acids. The V gene's germline CDR1 is KGHSH and CDR2 LQKENI. CDR3 amino acids: CASSYRDTLNTEAFF. Written as DNA, the CDR3 is TGTGCCAGCTCTTACAGGGATACTTTGAACACTGAAGCTTTCTTT.

The V and J genes are TRBV7-6 and TRBJ2-2; D remains unclear. Germline V gives CDR1 SGHVS, CDR2 FNYEAQ. Trimming took off 6 bases at V and 7 bases at J, with 24 bases between the two ends. This CDR3 comprises 17 residues. The CDR3 bases are TGTGCCAGCAGTCCATTGGGTCTAGTAGGATTGCGCGGGGAGCTGTTTTTT. Translating it yields CASSPLGLVGLRGELFF.

The chain has TRBV14 and TRBJ2-5, with 12 bases that match TRBD2. The J segment lost 1 base and the V segment lost 5 bases, leaving 8 bases of the junction unmatched. The CDR3 runs to 17 residues. Germline CDR1 SGHDN, CDR2 FVKESK. For the CDR3, the DNA is TGTGCCAGCAGCTTCCGACTAGCGGGAGCCTCCCAAGAGACCCAGTACTTC. The encoded protein is CASSFRLAGASQETQYF.

This clone was seen a handful of times. The V gene is TRBV9, the J gene TRBJ2-5; 14 bases are a match to TRBD2. With 2 bases clipped from V and 4 bases from J, the junction kept 7 bases outside the gene matches. The CDR3 has 17 residues. CDR1 and CDR2 (germline): SGDLS, YYNGEE. The CDR3 coding sequence is TGTGCCAGCAGCGTCGGCGGGACTAGCGGGAGAGGAGAGACCCAGTACTTC. Protein: CASSVGGTSGRGETQYF.

CDR3 nucleotides: TGTGCCAGTCACCGCGGGACAGACTCCTACGAGCAGTACTTC. This sequence encodes CASHRGTDSYEQYF. The chain couples TRBV7-9 to TRBJ2-7; maybe TRBD1 (7 bases). Germline V gene data show CDR1 as SEHNR and CDR2 as FQNEAQ (reference sequence). Trimming removed 9 bases at V and 0 bases at J, with 15 bases between. The CDR3 is made up of 14 amino acids.

This clone has just a few counts. The V gene is TRBV6-1, the J gene TRBJ2-4; 11 bases line up with TRBD2. The V gene end was trimmed by 1 base and the J gene end by 15 bases; junction bases not matched to a gene: 8. This CDR3 contains 14 residues. CDR1 is MNHNS and CDR2 is SASEGT in the germline V gene. CDR3 DNA: TGTGCCAGCAGTGAAGGAAGTCTAGCGGGAGGCGGGTACTTC. This encodes CASSEGSLAGGGYF.

Worth noting for this clone: Compared with germline, one end of the junction differs, possibly owing to a read error. CDR3 protein: CSASQATELFF. The CDR3, as DNA: TGCAGTGCTAGCCAAGCTACGGAGCTGTTCTTC. This chain connects TRBV20-1 to TRBJ2-1; D is unclear. This CDR3 region has 11 residues. Germline V gives CDR1 DFQATT, CDR2 SNEGSKA (reference sequence).

This clone was counted a single time. The chain has TRBV30 and TRBJ1-4; 7 bases line up with TRBD1. CDR3 length: 16 amino acids. Germline V gene lookup returns CDR1 GTSNPN and CDR2 SVGIG (reference sequence). With V trimmed by 3 bases and J by 4 bases, 11 bases remained unmatched. The CDR3 DNA is TGTGCCTGGAGGACGTGGTTCGGACAGGTTAATGAAAAACTGTTTTTT. It is translated as CAWRTWFGQVNEKLFF. Looking up the rest from reference TRBV30 and TRBJ1-4 gives the full variable domain: SQTIHQWPATLVQPVGSPLSLECTVEGTSNPNLYWYRQAAGRGLQLLFYSVGIGQISSEVPQNLSASRPQDRQFILSSKKLLLSDSGFYLCAWRTWFGQVNEKLFFGSGTQLSVL.

V usage is TRBV7-6 and J usage is TRBJ2-5; no clear D. The CDR3 sequence is 14 residues long. V dropped 1 base and J dropped 2 bases, with 8 bases sitting between them. CDR1 and CDR2 from the germline V gene are SGHVS and FNYEAQ. The CDR3 is CASSLVTAQETQYF. The CDR3 nucleotides read TGTGCCAGCAGCTTAGTTACAGCACAAGAGACCCAGTACTTC.

The chain employs TRBV7-3 and TRBJ1-2; TRBD1 matches at 9 bases. The CDR3 totals 17 residues. Germline assignment: CDR1 SGHTA and CDR2 FQGTGA. J lost 1 base, V lost 5 bases, and 11 bases had no gene match. This chain's CDR3 is CASSHTGTGSLNYGYTF. The CDR3, as DNA: TGTGCCAGCAGCCATACCGGGACAGGGTCCCTTAACTATGGCTACACCTTC.

This clone is a singleton in its sample. The chain combines TRBV5-1 with TRBJ1-4, with no clear D. V lost 0 bases, J lost 0 bases, and 6 bases lay in between. Per the germline V gene, CDR1 is SGHRS and CDR2 is YFSETQ. CDR3 length: 15 residues. This CDR3 is CASSLGTATNEKLFF. The CDR3, as DNA: TGCGCCAGCAGCTTGGGTACAGCAACTAATGAAAAACTGTTTTTT. Complete variable domain (other parts from reference TRBV5-1 and TRBJ1-4): KAGVTQTPRYLIKTRGQQVTLSCSPISGHRSVSWYQQTPGQGLQFLFEYFSETQRNKGNFPGRFSGRQFSNSRSEMNVSTLELGDSALYLCASSLGTATNEKLFFGSGTQLSVL.

The rearrangement joins TRBV6-5 to TRBJ2-7; D is uncertain. Germline V gene lookup returns CDR1 MNHEY and CDR2 SVGAGI. V lost 5 bases, J lost 5 bases, and 19 bases lay in between. This CDR3 comprises 15 residues. Here the CDR3 DNA reads TGTGCCAGCAGTACATCGTACCCCCTGTCCGACGAGCAGTACTTC. This codes for CASSTSYPLSDEQYF.

The chain recombines TRBV6-6 with TRBJ1-1; D gene unclear. Per the germline V gene, CDR1 is MNHNY and CDR2 is SVGAGI (reference sequence). Trimming took off 6 bases at V and 7 bases at J, with 9 bases between the two ends. The CDR3 consists of 11 residues. The CDR3 DNA sequence: TGTGCCAGCAGCCTACAGTTTGAAGCTTTCTTT. Its protein product is CASSLQFEAFF.

This clone was detected a few times. The chain is built from TRBV5-1 and TRBJ2-7; weak D call: TRBD1 (5 bases). CDR1 SGHRS and CDR2 YFSETQ come from the germline V gene. Between the trimmed V and J ends, which lost 4 bases and 6 bases, there was a span of 20 bases. CDR3 length equals 15 residues. CDR3 sequence reads: CASSEQGSDGLEQYF. CDR3 nucleotides: TGCGCCAGCAGCGAGCAGGGATCCGACGGGCTCGAGCAGTACTTC.

The chain joins TRBV27 to TRBJ2-7; D is possibly TRBD1 (6 bases). The V gene's germline CDR1 is MNHEY and CDR2 SMNVEV (reference sequence). V shed 2 bases and J shed 4 bases, with 15 bases lying between them. The CDR3 is made up of 15 amino acids. Here the CDR3 DNA reads TGTGCCAGCAGTTTACTGGACAGATTTGGGTACGAGCAGTACTTC. The encoded protein is CASSLLDRFGYEQYF.

This rearrangement joins TRBV5-1 to TRBJ2-7; weak D call: TRBD1 (6 bases). Germline CDR1 SGHRS, CDR2 YFSETQ. The V and J ends lost 2 bases and 4 bases respectively, with 16 bases between them. The CDR3 covers 15 residues. CDR3 DNA: TGCGCCAGCAGCTTAGGGGACACCGCCGTATACGAGCAGTACTTC. This sequence encodes CASSLGDTAVYEQYF.

This chain connects TRBV6-5 to TRBJ1-1, with D possibly matching TRBD1 (5 bases). Trimming took 3 bases from V and 4 from J, leaving 9 bases between them. CDR3 length: 13 residues. Germline V gene data show CDR1 as MNHEY and CDR2 as SVGAGI. In nucleotides, the CDR3 is TGTGCCAGCAGTTATATCAGGGCCACTGAAGCTTTCTTT. It codes for CASSYIRATEAFF.

In this sample, this clone turned up a few times. This rearrangement joins TRBV7-8 to TRBJ2-2, with 7 bases identical to TRBD2. V lost 4 bases and J lost 7; bases outside the gene matches: 9. Germline loops: CDR1 SGHVS, CDR2 FQNEAQ. CDR3 size: 15 residues. The CDR3 DNA is TGTGCCAGCAGCTCGTTGACTAGCCGGGTCGGGGAGCTGTTTTTT. Protein product: CASSSLTSRVGELFF.

Details on this clone: The junction shows a germline mismatch at one end, possibly a read error. The V call is TRBV28, the J call TRBJ1-5, with no clear D. There are 14 residues in the CDR3. Germline V lookup: CDR1 MDHEN, CDR2 SYDVKM. The CDR3 nucleotides are TGTGCCAGCAGTTTGGTTGAAAGCAACCAGCCCCAGCATTTT. It yields the protein CASSLVESNQPQHF.

The gene calls are TRBV10-3 and TRBJ2-1; D not certain. Trimming took off 0 bases at V and 8 bases at J, with 5 bases between the two ends. The length of the CDR3 is 12 residues. Germline CDR1 reads ENHRY; CDR2 reads SYGVKD. The CDR3 sequence: CAISESADEQFF. Written as DNA, the CDR3 is TGTGCCATCAGTGAGTCGGCGGATGAGCAGTTCTTC.

In this sample, this clone turned up a few times. The genes are TRBV9 and TRBJ2-7; TRBD2 agrees at 15 bases. With 3 bases clipped from V and 7 bases from J, the junction kept 8 bases outside the gene matches. The germline V gene encodes CDR1 SGDLS and CDR2 YYNGEE. This CDR3 region has 16 residues. This chain's CDR3 is CASSEPGLAGGEEQYF. The CDR3 region has the DNA TGTGCCAGCAGCGAACCGGGACTAGCGGGAGGTGAGGAGCAGTACTTC.

The J gene is TRBJ1-4, the V gene TRBV6-1, with D perhaps TRBD1 (6 bases). Germline CDR1 reads MNHNS; CDR2 reads SASEGT. The CDR3 spans 13 residues. The V end lost 8 bases, the J end lost 11 bases, and 18 bases lay between the germline ends. CDR3 sequence reads: CASAGGQGGKLFF. As DNA, the CDR3 is TGTGCCAGCGCGGGGGGGCAGGGAGGGAAACTGTTTTTT.